The present entry profiles one TCR beta chain with its context. This sample is drawn from a study of T cells expressing NK-cell markers. This CDR3 comprises 12 residues. Germline V gene lookup returns CDR1 SQVTM and CDR2 ANQGSEA. TCRdb processed the 5' RACE reads again and assigns one entry to each CDR3 protein, with no DNA. The sample table includes fewer than 550,000 distinct CDR3 sequences. This chain connects TRBV29-1 to TRBJ1-5; TCRdb indicates TRBD1, and absent DNA this call remains unverified. The TCR comes from a woman aged 50 to 60 in good health. The sequenced sample was blood T cells: a sorted CD56 or NKG2C T cell subset, CD4+ or CD8+ T cells, or bulk PBMC T cells (not recorded which). The CDR3 sequence: CSAGQPNQPQHF.